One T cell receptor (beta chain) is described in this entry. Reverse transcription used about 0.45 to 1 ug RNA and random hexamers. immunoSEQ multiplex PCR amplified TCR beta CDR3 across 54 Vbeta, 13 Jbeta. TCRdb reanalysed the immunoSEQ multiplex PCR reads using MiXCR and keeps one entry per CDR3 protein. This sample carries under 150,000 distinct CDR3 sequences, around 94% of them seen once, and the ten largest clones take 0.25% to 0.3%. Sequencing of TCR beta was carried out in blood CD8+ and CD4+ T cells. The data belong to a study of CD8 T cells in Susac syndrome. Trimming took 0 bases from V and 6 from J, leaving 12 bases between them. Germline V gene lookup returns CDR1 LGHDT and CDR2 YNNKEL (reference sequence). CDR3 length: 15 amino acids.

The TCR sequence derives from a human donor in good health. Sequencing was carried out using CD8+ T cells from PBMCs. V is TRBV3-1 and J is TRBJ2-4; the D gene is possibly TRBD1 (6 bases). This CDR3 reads CASSQDEGVGNIQYF. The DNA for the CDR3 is TGTGCCAGCAGCCAAGATGAGGGGGTCGGAAACATTCAGTACTTC.